Below are 28 T cell receptor beta chains sequenced from a single sample in a study of blood T cells in healthy people across ages. Through a sample-barcoded 5' primer and a J-beta primer mix, a second PCR was run for roughly 6 to 12 cycles. One entry per CDR3 protein, called by TCRdb with MiXCR from the 5' RACE reads. This table holds roughly 720,000 distinct CDR3 sequences, 53% found once. The sample comprised blood. These receptors originate from an elderly man in good health.

This clonotype came up a few times. The chain recombines TRBV10-3 with TRBJ2-7; TRBD1 or TRBD2 may be the D gene (6 bases each). Deletions cut 4 bases from V and 5 bases from J, with 12 bases between. Per germline, CDR1 ENHRY and CDR2 SYGVKD. The CDR3 contains 13 residues. The CDR3 nucleotides are TGTGCCATCAGTGCCGAGGGGGGCCACGAGCAGTACTTC. Its protein is CAISAEGGHEQYF.

This clonotype occurred a few times. The chain joins TRBV29-1 to TRBJ2-5, with 8 bases fitting TRBD2. The CDR3 runs to 12 residues. Germline V gene lookup returns CDR1 SQVTM and CDR2 ANQGSEA. Trimming cost V 3 bases and J 5 bases; bases outside gene matches: 2. CDR3 sequence: CSVDASGETQYF. CDR3 coding DNA: TGCAGCGTTGACGCTAGCGGGGAGACCCAGTACTTC.

Details on this clonotype: The junction differs from germline at one of its ends, possibly a read error. V gene TRBV25-1 combines with J gene TRBJ2-7, with D possibly matching TRBD2 (5 bases). The CDR3 totals 15 residues. Germline CDR1 and CDR2: MGHDK and SYGVNS. CDR3 region: CAGSEFSRGGGQQYF. As DNA, the CDR3 is TGTGCCGGCAGTGAATTTTCACGGGGTGGAGGTCAGCAGTACTTC.

This clonotype has just a few counts. The V call is TRBV20-1, the J call TRBJ1-1; TRBD1 is a possible D gene (5 bases). Germline-derived CDR1 and CDR2 are DFQATT and SNEGSKA (reference sequence). The CDR3 runs to 13 residues. The DNA for the CDR3 is TGCAGCTTAAGAGGGCAGGGGAACACTGAAGCTTTCTTT. Translated: CSLRGQGNTEAFF.

The chain employs TRBV27 and TRBJ2-7; D may be TRBD2 (5 bases). The CDR3 consists of 14 residues. The ends were cut back, 3 bases at V and 6 bases at J, with 15 bases in the middle. Germline V gene data show CDR1 as MNHEY and CDR2 as SMNVEV (reference sequence). The CDR3 protein is CASSFTGGLGEQYF. CDR3 nucleotides: TGTGCCAGCAGTTTCACTGGAGGACTGGGCGAGCAGTACTTC.

This chain joins TRBV11-2 and TRBJ2-2, with 8 nucleotides matching TRBD1. Germline CDR1 SGHAT, CDR2 FQNNGV. Losses at the gene ends were 5 bases for V and 4 bases for J; bases not matched to a gene: 9. The CDR3 has 16 amino acids. The CDR3 protein is CASSAFDRGLTGELFF. CDR3 nucleotide sequence: TGTGCCAGCAGCGCCTTCGACAGGGGACTCACCGGGGAGCTGTTTTTT. The complete variable domain, with remaining parts taken from reference TRBV11-2 and TRBJ2-2, reads EAGVAQSPRYKIIEKRQSVAFWCNPISGHATLYWYQQILGQGPKLLIQFQNNGVVDDSQLPKDRFSAERLKGVDSTLKIQPAKLEDSAVYLCASSAFDRGLTGELFFGEGSRLTVL.

The chain is built from TRBV12-3 or TRBV12-4 and TRBJ2-2, with 8 bases lining up with TRBD2. V lost 6 bases to trimming and J lost 1 base; unmatched junction nucleotides: 4. The CDR3 is 15 amino acids. The CDR3 here is CASRLAGMNTGELFF. In nucleotides, the CDR3 is TGTGCCAGCAGGCTAGCGGGCATGAACACCGGGGAGCTGTTTTTT.

The chain recombines TRBV7-3 with TRBJ2-2, with a possible D match to TRBD1 (6 bases). The V and J ends lost 6 bases and 4 bases respectively, with 12 bases between them. Looked up from germline, CDR1 is SGHTA and CDR2 is FQGTGA. The CDR3 spans 14 residues. Here the CDR3 reads CASSIRGSTGELFF. CDR3 sequence (DNA): TGTGCCAGCAGTATAAGGGGGAGCACCGGGGAGCTGTTTTTT.

This clonotype appeared a few times. This chain's CDR3 is CASSLVRLYGYTF. For the CDR3, the DNA is TGTGCCAGCAGTTTAGTTCGGCTCTATGGCTACACCTTC. This chain joins TRBV12-3 or TRBV12-4 and TRBJ1-2; D unresolved. The CDR3 sequence is 13 residues long. The germline V and J ends were trimmed by 1 base and 4 bases, with 7 bases remaining between them.

V and J are TRBV7-9 and TRBJ2-3, with 7 bases lining up with TRBD2. The germline V gene encodes CDR1 SEHNR and CDR2 FQNEAQ (reference sequence). This CDR3 has 13 residues. After removal of 7 bases from V and 4 bases from J, the junction contained 5 bases not matched to a gene. In DNA, the CDR3 is TGTGCCAGCACTCGTGGGGGGGCAGATACGCAGTATTTT. This gives the protein CASTRGGADTQYF.

The table lists this clonotype with a count of one. The chain combines TRBV14 with TRBJ2-7; D might be TRBD1 or TRBD2, each matching 5 bases. The CDR3 is 15 amino acids. Per germline, CDR1 SGHDN and CDR2 FVKESK. The V end was cut by 1 base, the J end by 2 bases, with 12 bases between. The CDR3 nucleotides read TGTGCCAGCAGCCAAGTTTTTGGGGGTACCTACGAGCAGTACTTC. Its translation: CASSQVFGGTYEQYF.

The chain carries TRBV7-6 and TRBJ2-7, with D maybe TRBD1 (6 bases). Germline V lookup: CDR1 SGHVS, CDR2 FNYEAQ. This CDR3 has 14 amino acids. The V and J ends lost 5 bases and 2 bases respectively, with 13 bases between them. The CDR3 loop is CASSPKGVPYEQYF. CDR3 sequence (DNA): TGTGCCAGCAGCCCCAAGGGGGTTCCCTACGAGCAGTACTTC.

The rearrangement uses TRBV21-1 and TRBJ1-6. TRBV21-1 is listed as a pseudogene. CDR3 length equals 17 residues. The CDR3 loop is CASSKGRGRYLNSPLHF. CDR3 coding DNA: TGTGCCAGCAGCAAAGGTAGAGGCAGATACCTTAATTCACCCCTCCACTTT.

Only a few counts were recorded for this clonotype. V is TRBV5-1 and J is TRBJ2-5, with a tentative D call TRBD2 (5 bases). The CDR3 length is 15 residues. CDR1 is SGHRS, CDR2 YFSETQ, per germline. V lost 6 bases and J lost 3, with 18 bases in between. CDR3 nucleotide sequence: TGCGCCAGCAACTACGCGTCTAGCCGGAAAGAGACCCAGTACTTC. The encoded protein is CASNYASSRKETQYF.

The rearrangement joins TRBV6-5 to TRBJ2-3; 8 bases align to TRBD2. J gave up 14 bases and V 0 bases, and 10 bases lay outside the gene matches. Germline CDR1 reads MNHEY; CDR2 reads SVGAGI. The CDR3 has 14 amino acids. The CDR3: CASSYSSSGSYAYF. CDR3 bases: TGTGCCAGCAGTTACTCTTCTAGCGGGTCATACGCGTATTTT.

The chain employs TRBV7-9 and TRBJ2-3; D perhaps matches TRBD2 (7 bases). V shed 7 bases and J shed 2 bases, with 13 bases lying between them. This CDR3 spans 14 amino acids. From germline, CDR1 is SEHNR and CDR2 FQNEAQ (reference sequence). In DNA form, the CDR3 reads TGTGCCAGCACCTCCGGGGGGCCCACAGATACGCAGTATTTT. Protein: CASTSGGPTDTQYF.

The V and J genes are TRBV7-9 and TRBJ2-1, with 9 bases identical to TRBD2. CDR1 SEHNR and CDR2 FQNEAQ come from the germline V gene (reference sequence). This CDR3 has 15 amino acids. V lost 6 bases, J lost 3 bases, and 6 bases stayed unmatched. Written as DNA, the CDR3 is TGTGCCAGCAGGCGTAATAGCGGGAGCTACAATGAGCAGTTCTTC. Its protein is CASRRNSGSYNEQFF.

The chain links TRBV3-1 to TRBJ2-1, with TRBD1 matching over 10 bases. Germline assignment: CDR1 LGHDT and CDR2 YNNKEL (reference sequence). CDR3 length: 15 amino acids. Germline trimming cut 4 bases from V and 8 bases from J; bases unmatched to any gene: 8. The CDR3 spells CASSLGQGSGHEQFF. The DNA for the CDR3 is TGTGCCAGCAGCCTGGGACAGGGGTCCGGTCATGAGCAGTTCTTC.

The chain couples TRBV4-2 to TRBJ2-5, with 9 positions matching TRBD2. CDR1 and CDR2 from the germline V gene are LGHNA and YNFKEQ. The CDR3 contains 16 residues. The ends lost 1 base at V and 1 base at J; junction bases unmatched: 4. Written as DNA, the CDR3 is TGTGCCAGCAGCCAAGCCCATAGCGGGAGCCAAGAGACCCAGTACTTC. It encodes CASSQAHSGSQETQYF.

Notes on this clonotype: At one boundary the junction diverges from the germline segment, which might be a read error. The V gene is TRBV15, the J gene TRBJ2-5; weak D call: TRBD1 (5 bases). The better agreement between TRBJ2-4 and the DNA end casts doubt on the J call. The CDR3 length is 14 residues. From germline, CDR1 is LNHNV and CDR2 YYDKDF (reference sequence). CDR3 DNA sequence: TGTGTCACCAGCAGAGAACCCCTCAGGGACATTCAGTACTTC. It yields the protein CVTSREPLRDIQYF.

In its sample, this clonotype was seen a few times. V is TRBV29-1 and J is TRBJ2-7; TRBD1 matches 10 bases. This CDR3 spans 16 amino acids. Unmatched junction bases numbered 13, after V lost 6 bases and J lost 2 bases. Germline V CDR1 and CDR2: SQVTM, ANQGSEA. This CDR3 is CSVESIGDRGPYEQYF. The CDR3 region has the DNA TGCAGCGTGGAGTCAATCGGGGACAGGGGACCCTACGAGCAGTACTTC.

The CDR3 nucleotides are TGCAGTGCTAAACGGGGTGATGGCGGGGAGCTGTTTTTT. It encodes CSAKRGDGGELFF. The V gene is TRBV20-1, the J gene TRBJ2-2; the D gene is possibly TRBD2 (5 bases). The CDR3 loop spans 13 amino acids. Germline assignment: CDR1 DFQATT and CDR2 SNEGSKA (reference sequence). V shed 4 bases and J shed 7 bases, with 13 bases lying between them.

The CDR3 is CASSQGAATNYGYTF. CDR3 nucleotide sequence: TGTGCCAGCAGCCAGGGAGCGGCTACTAACTATGGCTACACCTTC. The chain carries TRBV3-1 and TRBJ1-2, with D uncertain. Trimming cost V 3 bases and J 0 bases, with 11 bases left between them. There are 15 residues in the CDR3. CDR1 is LGHDT and CDR2 is YNNKEL in the germline V gene (reference sequence).

The chain links TRBV11-2 to TRBJ1-2; unclear D gene. CDR3 length: 15 amino acids. Germline CDR1 SGHAT, CDR2 FQNNGV. The germline V and J ends were trimmed by 3 bases and 7 bases, with 18 bases remaining between them. CDR3 coding DNA: TGTGCCAGCAGCTTCTCGACTGCGGGCATTCGTGGCTACACCTTC. Protein product: CASSFSTAGIRGYTF.

This rearrangement joins TRBV6-5 to TRBJ1-6, with a weak D call TRBD1 (6 bases). The CDR3 covers 13 residues. V was shortened by 6 bases and J by 5 bases, with 8 bases between the two germline ends. CDR1 and CDR2 (germline): MNHEY, SVGAGI. As DNA, the CDR3 is TGTGCCAGCAGACAGGGAAATAATTCACCCCTCCACTTT. Its protein is CASRQGNNSPLHF.

This rearrangement joins TRBV29-1 to TRBJ2-3, with 7 bases identical to TRBD2. This CDR3 has 12 amino acids. V lost 7 bases to trimming and J lost 2 bases; unmatched junction nucleotides: 3. Germline V lookup: CDR1 SQVTM, CDR2 ANQGSEA. The CDR3, as DNA: TGCAGCGGAGCGGGGCTCACAGATACGCAGTATTTT. Its protein product is CSGAGLTDTQYF.

The rearrangement joins TRBV5-1 to TRBJ2-7, with 9 nucleotides matching TRBD1. Germline V gives CDR1 SGHRS, CDR2 YFSETQ. After removal of 6 bases from V and 5 bases from J, the junction contained 15 bases not matched to a gene. The CDR3 contains 16 residues. This CDR3 reads CASTKRPGQGDDEQYF. In DNA, the CDR3 is TGCGCCAGCACCAAAAGGCCGGGACAGGGAGACGACGAGCAGTACTTC.

This clonotype was observed once. The rearrangement joins TRBV29-1 to TRBJ1-2, with no clear D. The germline V gene has CDR1 SQVTM and CDR2 ANQGSEA. This CDR3 has 15 residues. Trimming took 0 bases from V and 2 from J, leaving 13 bases between them. CDR3 nucleotide sequence: TGCAGCGTTGAAGATCTAGGAACCCGGAACTATGGCTACACCTTC. Protein sequence: CSVEDLGTRNYGYTF.